Listed here are 13 T cell receptor beta chains from one sample, sequenced in a study of T cell changes during pregnancy in multiple sclerosis. TCRdb's copy holds only in-frame clones and misses some; the assay was immunoSEQ multiplex PCR. The sample comprises approximately 65,000 clones, almost 97% of which are singletons, and 2.5% rests with the top ten. Sequences were derived from CD8+ T cells from peripheral blood mononuclear cells, sampled after pregnancy. These receptors were taken from a female donor with multiple sclerosis, enrolled in a pregnancy study.

The chain is built from TRBV27 and TRBJ2-3; TRBD2 aligns across 10 bases. CDR3 length: 16 amino acids. Germline V lookup: CDR1 MNHEY, CDR2 SMNVEV (reference sequence). V dropped 5 bases and J dropped 0; count of bases not matched to a gene: 5. As DNA, the CDR3 is TGTGCCAGCAGTCCCTTGACTAGCGGGAGCACAGATACGCAGTATTTT. Its protein is CASSPLTSGSTDTQYF.

The V and J genes are TRBV7-9 and TRBJ2-7; 10 bases map to TRBD1. The CDR3 length is 16 residues. Germline V gene lookup returns CDR1 SEHNR and CDR2 FQNEAQ (reference sequence). V was pared by 3 bases and J by 0 bases, with 5 bases of the junction left unmatched. The CDR3 spells CASSFGTGALSYEQYF. The CDR3 DNA follows: TGTGCCAGCAGCTTCGGGACAGGGGCCCTCTCCTACGAGCAGTACTTC. Complete variable domain (other parts from reference TRBV7-9 and TRBJ2-7): DTGVSQNPRHKITKRGQNVTFRCDPISEHNRLYWYRQTLGQGPEFLTYFQNEAQLEKSRLLSDRFSAERPKGSFSTLEIQRTEQGDSAMYLCASSFGTGALSYEQYFGPGTRLTVT.

CDR3 region: CASSPGAYEQYF. The CDR3 DNA sequence: TGTGCCAGCAGCCCCGGGGCCTACGAGCAGTACTTC. This chain links TRBV6-5 with TRBJ2-7; TRBD2 is a possible D gene (5 bases). V lost 6 bases and J 2 bases, leaving 8 bases between the germline ends. Germline V gene sequence: CDR1 MNHEY, CDR2 SVGAGI. CDR3 length: 12 residues.

The chain joins TRBV19 to TRBJ1-1, with TRBD1 as a possible D gene (6 bases). From germline, CDR1 is LNHDA and CDR2 SQIVND (reference sequence). The CDR3 loop spans 14 amino acids. V lost 3 bases, J lost 5 bases, and 13 bases lay in between. CDR3 loop: CASSINTGKTEAFF. The CDR3 DNA follows: TGTGCCAGTAGTATCAATACAGGGAAGACTGAAGCTTTCTTT. Complete variable domain (other parts from reference TRBV19 and TRBJ1-1): DGGITQSPKYLFRKEGQNVTLSCEQNLNHDAMYWYRQDPGQGLRLIYYSQIVNDFQKGDIAEGYSVSREKKESFPLTVTSAQKNPTAFYLCASSINTGKTEAFFGQGTRLTVV.

The chain uses TRBV5-6 and TRBJ1-1; D remains ambiguous. This CDR3 region has 13 residues. V dropped 4 bases and J dropped 1 base, with 8 bases sitting between them. Germline CDR1 SGHDT, CDR2 YYEEEE. CDR3 protein: CASSHLGNTEAFF. CDR3 sequence (DNA): TGTGCCAGCAGCCACCTCGGGAACACTGAAGCTTTCTTT.

This clone appeared a single time. The CDR3 nucleotides read TGTGCCATCAGTGATATAGCGAGCACCGGGGAGCTGTTTTTT. It encodes CAISDIASTGELFF. The chain carries TRBV10-3 and TRBJ2-2; D might be TRBD2 (5 bases). The V gene lost 3 bases and the J gene lost 4 bases, with 9 bases spanning the gap. The CDR3 runs 14 residues. Germline V gives CDR1 ENHRY, CDR2 SYGVKD.

The chain couples TRBV19 to TRBJ2-7; TRBD1 matches 7 bases. Germline lookup yields CDR1 LNHDA and CDR2 SQIVND (reference sequence). Germline trimming cut 6 bases from V and 6 bases from J; bases unmatched to any gene: 5. This CDR3 region has 12 residues. The CDR3 is CASSLPGGEQYF. CDR3 nucleotides: TGTGCCAGTAGCCTGCCAGGGGGCGAGCAGTACTTC.

The chain joins TRBV2 to TRBJ2-3; 12 nucleotides align to TRBD2. Germline CDR1 is SNHLY and CDR2 is FYNNEI. The CDR3 is made up of 18 amino acids. The ends lost 7 bases at V and 1 base at J; junction bases unmatched: 12. The DNA of the CDR3 is TGTGCCAGCATAAAAAGTCTAGCGGGAGGGCCGGGCACAGATACGCAGTATTTT. This gives the protein CASIKSLAGGPGTDTQYF.

The rearrangement joins TRBV7-9 to TRBJ1-4; tentatively, D is TRBD1 (6 bases). Between the trimmed V and J ends, which lost 1 base and 13 bases, there was a span of 10 bases. CDR1 SEHNR and CDR2 FQNEAQ come from the germline V gene (reference sequence). The CDR3 is 12 residues long. The CDR3 loop is CASSLGTGRLFF. The CDR3 region has the DNA TGTGCCAGCAGCTTAGGTACAGGGAGACTGTTTTTT.

This chain links TRBV7-9 with TRBJ1-5, with no clear D. Per the germline V gene, CDR1 is SEHNR and CDR2 is FQNEAQ (reference sequence). This CDR3 region has 13 residues. The V and J ends lost 5 bases and 7 bases respectively, with 12 bases between them. CDR3 in DNA: TGTGCCAGCAGCCCCTGGACTGACCAGCCCCAGCATTTT. Its translation: CASSPWTDQPQHF. The whole variable domain, filled in from reference TRBV7-9 and TRBJ1-5, reads DTGVSQNPRHKITKRGQNVTFRCDPISEHNRLYWYRQTLGQGPEFLTYFQNEAQLEKSRLLSDRFSAERPKGSFSTLEIQRTEQGDSAMYLCASSPWTDQPQHFGDGTRLSIL.

This chain links TRBV5-6 with TRBJ2-1, with D hard to call. V lost 1 base and J lost 2, with 10 bases in between. The CDR3 spans 15 residues. CDR1 SGHDT and CDR2 YYEEEE come from the germline V gene. This CDR3 is CASSLSETPYNEQFF. The CDR3 DNA is TGTGCCAGCAGCTTGTCGGAGACCCCCTACAATGAGCAGTTCTTC. Combining the CDR3 with reference TRBV5-6 and TRBJ2-1 gives the whole variable domain DAGVTQSPTHLIKTRGQQVTLRCSPKSGHDTVSWYQQALGQGPQFIFQYYEEEERQRGNFPDRFSGHQFPNYSSELNVNALLLGDSALYLCASSLSETPYNEQFFGPGTRLTVL.

This clone showed up just once. The V gene is TRBV9, the J gene TRBJ2-1, with 7 bases lining up with TRBD2. This CDR3 is 16 amino acids long. CDR1 and CDR2 from the germline V gene are SGDLS and YYNGEE. V lost 6 bases, J lost 3 bases, and 12 bases stayed unmatched. CDR3 nucleotides: TGTGCCAGCACCCCATCGGGGGGTAGCAGCTACAATGAGCAGTTCTTC. Translated, it gives CASTPSGGSSYNEQFF.

This chain joins TRBV27 and TRBJ2-7, with a tentative D call TRBD2 (5 bases). In germline, CDR1 is MNHEY, CDR2 SMNVEV (reference sequence). This CDR3 has 17 amino acids. V lost 0 bases, J lost 0 bases, and 15 bases lay in between. CDR3 bases: TGTGCCAGCAGTTTATCGGCGTCCCTCGGAGGCTCCTACGAGCAGTACTTC. This translates into CASSLSASLGGSYEQYF.